This entry lists 7 T cell receptor beta chains sequenced from one sample in a study of blood T cell repertoires in COVID-19. Only in-frame clones appear in the TCRdb table, and some are missing; sequencing was by immunoSEQ multiplex PCR. Of about 140,000 clones listed, 70% to 90% are singletons. Sequenced: peripheral blood. The receptor set was obtained from a human donor in a cohort sampled during active COVID-19.

This sequence joins TRBV30 and TRBJ2-7, with no clear D. The CDR3 consists of 13 residues. Germline-derived CDR1 and CDR2 are GTSNPN and SVGIG (reference sequence). The V and J ends lost 5 bases and 1 base respectively, with 12 bases between them. CDR3 in amino acids: CAWDVSPSYEQYF. CDR3 coding DNA: TGTGCCTGGGACGTAAGCCCTTCCTACGAGCAGTACTTC. Based on the CDR3 plus reference TRBV30 and TRBJ2-7, the full variable domain is SQTIHQWPATLVQPVGSPLSLECTVEGTSNPNLYWYRQAAGRGLQLLFYSVGIGQISSEVPQNLSASRPQDRQFILSSKKLLLSDSGFYLCAWDVSPSYEQYFGPGTRLTVT.

The chain joins TRBV7-2 to TRBJ2-2; the D is unclear. Germline V gene lookup returns CDR1 SGHTA and CDR2 FQGNSA. Trimming removed 5 bases from V and 5 bases from J, with 21 bases in between. The CDR3 is 17 residues long. The CDR3, as DNA: TGTGCCAGCAGCCTCCAGGCCTTACTCAGCTCTACCGGGGAGCTGTTTTTT. As protein: CASSLQALLSSTGELFF. Full variable domain (outside the CDR3, taken from reference TRBV7-2 and TRBJ2-2): GAGVSQSPSNKVTEKGKDVELRCDPISGHTALYWYRQSLGQGLEFLIYFQGNSAPDKSGLPSDRFSAERTGGSVSTLTIQRTQQEDSAVYLCASSLQALLSSTGELFFGEGSRLTVL.

V is TRBV18 and J is TRBJ2-2; tentatively, D is TRBD1 (5 bases). The ends were cut back, 1 base at V and 2 bases at J, with 11 bases in the middle. Looked up from germline, CDR1 is KGHSH and CDR2 is LQKENI. The CDR3 spans 16 residues. The CDR3 DNA follows: TGTGCCAGCTCACCACAAGAGACAGTTAACACCGGGGAGCTGTTTTTT. Protein sequence: CASSPQETVNTGELFF.

The chain links TRBV9 to TRBJ2-1; 10 nucleotides line up with TRBD1. The V gene end was trimmed by 4 bases and the J gene end by 7 bases; junction bases not matched to a gene: 26. The germline CDR1 and CDR2 sequences are SGDLS and YYNGEE. This CDR3 is built from 21 residues. This CDR3 reads CASSPKRVTGGPRYHGNEQFF. CDR3 nucleotide sequence: TGTGCCAGCAGCCCAAAGAGGGTGACAGGGGGCCCCCGGTACCACGGGAATGAGCAGTTCTTC.

J is TRBJ2-3 and V is TRBV19; 9 nucleotides match TRBD2. J was trimmed by 11 bases and V by 6 bases; bases with no gene match: 15. Germline CDR1 is LNHDA and CDR2 is SQIVND (reference sequence). The CDR3 length is 15 residues. CDR3 in DNA: TGTGCCAGTAGGGGCCTAGCGGGAAGGGGGAGTGGGCAGTATTTT. As protein: CASRGLAGRGSGQYF.

V usage is TRBV5-1 and J usage is TRBJ2-3; TRBD1 matches at 8 bases. V was pared by 5 bases and J by 3 bases, with 8 bases of the junction left unmatched. Per germline, CDR1 SGHRS and CDR2 YFSETQ. The CDR3 spans 15 residues. The CDR3 coding sequence is TGCGCCAGCAGTCCTAACAGGGGGAAGACAGATACGCAGTATTTT. Protein sequence: CASSPNRGKTDTQYF.

This rearrangement joins TRBV4-1 to TRBJ2-7; 10 bases map to TRBD2. This CDR3 is 16 amino acids long. With 6 bases clipped from V and 2 bases from J, the junction kept 10 bases outside the gene matches. Germline V gene data show CDR1 as MGHRA and CDR2 as YSYEKL. CDR3 sequence reads: CASSPLAGGSPYEQYF. CDR3 nucleotides: TGCGCCAGCAGTCCTTTAGCGGGAGGCTCCCCCTACGAGCAGTACTTC.